This TCR beta chain comes out of a study of blood T cell repertoires in COVID-19. At the level of the study: Sites across the United States, Italy and Spain contributed samples from acute and convalescent COVID-19. T cells, B-cell-depleted T cells, or PBMCs supplied cDNA or gDNA.

V trimming: 3 bases; J trimming: 0 bases; junction bases outside the gene matches: 4. CDR3 length equals 17 residues. From germline, CDR1 is MNHNS and CDR2 SASEGT. This clone was found once. Per the study methods: Reference gene primer amplification gave estimated nucleated cell counts. The assay was immunoSEQ multiplex PCR, and TCRdb's table has in-frame clones only and misses some. V and J calls and clone size come straight from that table; D and trimming were deduced from the DNA. Of approximately 290,000 clones in the sample, around 89% were seen once. The gene calls are TRBV6-1 and TRBJ2-3, with 12 bases lining up with TRBD2. This clonotype was obtained from a man aged 25-40 years with acute or convalescent COVID-19. The sequenced sample was peripheral blood. CDR3 loop: CASSERTSGASTDTQYF. CDR3 DNA sequence: TGTGCCAGCAGTGAGAGGACTAGCGGGGCTAGCACAGATACGCAGTATTTT.